Sequencing of this TCR beta chain was carried out in a study of OX40 agonist ivuxolimab in advanced cancers. V shed 4 bases, J shed 2 bases, and the junction held 2 bases outside the gene matches. The CDR3 sequence is 15 residues long. Looked up from germline, CDR1 is LGHNA and CDR2 is YNFKEQ. Data came from immunoSEQ multiplex PCR; TCRdb stores just in-frame clones and leaves some out. Among about 100,000 clones listed, less than 85% were seen once. This clonotype originated in an adult with an advanced solid tumor such as melanoma, head and neck, liver or kidney cancer. J is TRBJ2-6 and V is TRBV4-2; 7 nucleotides match TRBD1. This specimen consisted of CD4+ or CD8+ T cells sorted from blood, obtained in a trial of the OX40 agonist ivuxolimab. As DNA, the CDR3 is TGTGCCAGCAGCCCCCAGGGGGCTGGGGCCAACGTCCTGACTTTC. Translated, it gives CASSPQGAGANVLTF.